This paragraph reports one T cell receptor beta chain. The target antigen is unknown. This sample was included in a study of vaccination and CD4 T cells after COVID-19. The V end was cut by 8 bases, the J end by 7 bases, with 15 bases between. The germline V gene encodes CDR1 SGHNT and CDR2 YENEEA. The CDR3 is 14 amino acids. The treatment denotes: roughly 10-day PBMC culture with coronavirus spike peptide pools or control peptides (ViraFEST assay). Cultured CD4+ T-cell DNA underwent Oncomine TCR Beta short-read sequencing. One entry per CDR3 protein, called by TCRdb with MiXCR from the PCR reads. In the table there are about 15,000 distinct CDR3 sequences, roughly 25% of which are singletons.

The chain links TRBV11-3 to TRBJ1-6; D ambiguous. Sequencing used cultured CD4+ T cells from blood. This clonotype was obtained from a human donor with COVID-19. CDR3 bases: TGTGCCAGCTCCTCCGGCAGGTCCAATTCACCCCTCCACTTT. Translated, it gives CASSSGRSNSPLHF. The variable domain in full, with the rest retrieved from reference TRBV11-3 and TRBJ1-6, is EAGVVQSPRYKIIEKKQPVAFWCNPISGHNTLYWYLQNLGQGPELLIRYENEEAVDDSQLPKDRFSAERLKGVDSTLKIQPAELGDSAVYLCASSSGRSNSPLHFGNGTRLTVT.